This T cell receptor (beta chain) comes out of a study of T cell responses to AZD1222 COVID-19 vaccine. The study's findings and limits: Donor demographics were predominantly white British with a female majority; clonal diversity may be underestimated. Baseline seropositivity occurred in only 5 or 6 AZD1222 recipients. Mapped onto spike, vaccine-associated CD4 TCRs spanned it and were dominant at 160-218 and 743-854.

Turning to this clone: The antigen remains unidentified.

Whether given at about 4 or about 12 weeks, second doses were pooled. The repertoire was sequenced with immunoSEQ multiplex PCR; TCRdb's copy has only in-frame clones and lacks some. The sample carries roughly 150,000 clones, about nine tenths recorded once. The CDR3 sequence is 14 residues long. Germline trimming cut 4 bases from V and 3 bases from J; bases unmatched to any gene: 6. Germline-derived CDR1 and CDR2 are LGHDT and YNNKEL (reference sequence). Specimen: peripheral blood, collected 28 days after the second AZD1222 dose. This receptor was obtained from an adult who received the AZD1222 COVID-19 vaccine. The chain has TRBV3-1 (or the pseudogene TRBV3-2) and TRBJ2-7, with 7 bases aligning to TRBD2. The CDR3 DNA is TGTGCCAGCAGCCGGGGCCGCGGGGGCTACGAGCAGTACTTC. Protein: CASSRGRGGYEQYF.